The 15 T cell receptor beta chains listed next were all sequenced from one sample in a study of blood T cell repertoires in COVID-19. Sequencing used immunoSEQ multiplex PCR; TCRdb keeps in-frame clones, though not all of them. The table lists roughly 250,000 clones, over 70% of them singletons, with around 7.8% in the top ten. Sequencing was done on a sample of peripheral blood. All receptors derive from a human donor in a cohort sampled during active COVID-19.

CDR3 in amino acids: CASSLGYRVTHEQYF. The CDR3 bases are TGCGCCAGCAGCTTGGGGTACAGGGTAACCCACGAGCAGTACTTC. The rearrangement joins TRBV5-1 to TRBJ2-7; D perhaps matches TRBD1 (6 bases). V lost 0 bases and J lost 5, with 15 bases in between. Per germline, CDR1 SGHRS and CDR2 YFSETQ. The length of the CDR3 is 15 residues. Full variable domain (remainder filled in from reference TRBV5-1 and TRBJ2-7): KAGVTQTPRYLIKTRGQQVTLSCSPISGHRSVSWYQQTPGQGLQFLFEYFSETQRNKGNFPGRFSGRQFSNSRSEMNVSTLELGDSALYLCASSLGYRVTHEQYFGPGTRLTVT.

The CDR3 DNA reads as TGTGCCAGCAGCTCTCGGAACTATGGCTACACCTTC. Encoded protein: CASSSRNYGYTF. The chain is built from TRBV5-8 and TRBJ1-2; D remains unclear. V was shortened by 3 bases and J by 2 bases, with 5 bases between the two germline ends. CDR3 length equals 12 residues. Germline V lookup: CDR1 SGHTS, CDR2 YDEGEE.

The rearrangement uses TRBV3-1 (or the pseudogene TRBV3-2) and TRBJ1-3; no clear D gene. Germline V gene sequence: CDR1 LGHDT, CDR2 YNNKEL (reference sequence). CDR3 length: 14 residues. V lost 3 bases, J lost 4 bases, and 10 bases lay in between. The CDR3 DNA sequence: TGTGCCAGCAGCCAGAGAGGCGCGGGAAACACCATATATTTT. Amino acids: CASSQRGAGNTIYF.

This chain joins TRBV3-1 (or the pseudogene TRBV3-2) and TRBJ1-1, with unresolved D. CDR1 and CDR2 (germline): LGHDT, YNNKEL (reference sequence). The CDR3 is made up of 14 amino acids. Deletions cut 6 bases from V and 1 base from J, with 12 bases between. The CDR3 loop reads CASRKTEGNTEAFF. CDR3 in DNA: TGTGCCAGCAGAAAAACAGAGGGGAACACTGAAGCTTTCTTT.

Notes on this clone: The sample carries other DNA sequences with the same CDR3. This rearrangement joins TRBV5-1 to TRBJ1-1; 8 bases agree with TRBD1. Trimming removed 5 bases from V and 0 bases from J; junction bases left unmatched: 3. Germline V CDR1 and CDR2: SGHRS, YFSETQ. The CDR3 spans 14 residues. CDR3 sequence reads: CASSPDRVNTEAFF. In DNA form, the CDR3 reads TGCGCCAGCAGTCCGGACAGGGTGAACACTGAAGCTTTCTTT.

The chain employs TRBV7-8 and TRBJ2-1; 14 bases fit TRBD2. The CDR3 has 16 residues. Trimming took 4 bases from V and 10 from J; bases not matched to a gene: 9. Germline CDR1 reads SGHVS; CDR2 reads FQNEAQ. The CDR3 DNA reads as TGTGCCAGCAGCTCCTTCGGACTAGCGGGAGGTGTGGAGCAGTTCTTC. It encodes CASSSFGLAGGVEQFF.

This sequence joins TRBV23-1 and TRBJ2-4; D is perhaps TRBD1 (7 bases). TRBV23-1 is known as an ORF, though its function is uncertain. The V end was cut by 4 bases, the J end by 1 base, with 14 bases between. The CDR3 runs to 16 residues. The CDR3 bases are TGCGCCAGCAGTCCGAGCAGGGGGAGGGCCAAAAACATTCAGTACTTC. It specifies CASSPSRGRAKNIQYF.

The rearrangement links TRBV6-1 to TRBJ2-7, with 9 bases aligning to TRBD1. This CDR3 region has 17 residues. V shed 3 bases, J shed 2 bases, and the junction held 11 bases outside the gene matches. Germline V gene sequence: CDR1 MNHNS, CDR2 SASEGT. CDR3 loop: CASSEGHDRGLTYEQYF. Here the CDR3 DNA reads TGTGCCAGCAGTGAGGGACATGACAGGGGGTTAACCTACGAGCAGTACTTC.

V and J are TRBV11-2 and TRBJ2-7; D gene ambiguous. Germline assignment: CDR1 SGHAT and CDR2 FQNNGV. The CDR3 runs to 11 residues. The germline V and J ends were trimmed by 5 bases and 6 bases, with 8 bases remaining between them. The CDR3 nucleotides are TGTGCCAGCAGCCTGCCAGGCGAGCAGTACTTC. The encoded protein is CASSLPGEQYF.

J is TRBJ2-7 and V is TRBV3-1 (or the pseudogene TRBV3-2); 15 bases fit TRBD2. CDR3 length: 16 amino acids. Trimming cost V 2 bases and J 5 bases; bases outside gene matches: 4. Germline V CDR1 and CDR2: LGHDT, YNNKEL (reference sequence). The CDR3 DNA reads as TGTGCCAGCAGCCAACAGGGACTAGCGGGAGGTAACGAGCAGTACTTC. This encodes CASSQQGLAGGNEQYF.

The J gene is TRBJ2-5, the V gene TRBV7-9; TRBD2 agrees at 12 bases. Germline trimming cut 5 bases from V and 5 bases from J; bases unmatched to any gene: 12. From germline, CDR1 is SEHNR and CDR2 FQNEAQ (reference sequence). This CDR3 spans 17 amino acids. This chain's CDR3 is CASSPLTSGREGETQYF. The CDR3 DNA is TGTGCCAGCAGCCCCCTGACTAGCGGGAGAGAGGGTGAGACCCAGTACTTC.

V is TRBV9 and J is TRBJ2-1, with a weak D call TRBD2 (5 bases). Germline CDR1 SGDLS, CDR2 YYNGEE. The V gene lost 0 bases and the J gene lost 7 bases, with 17 bases spanning the gap. The CDR3 spans 16 residues. The CDR3 protein is CASSVAQAGPGNEQFF. The CDR3, as DNA: TGTGCCAGCAGCGTAGCTCAGGCAGGCCCGGGGAATGAGCAGTTCTTC.

This chain uses TRBV2 with TRBJ1-5, with D perhaps matching TRBD1 (5 bases). This CDR3 spans 17 amino acids. Trimming removed 0 bases from V and 0 bases from J, with 12 bases in between. From germline, CDR1 is SNHLY and CDR2 FYNNEI. CDR3 loop: CASSEARDGPSNQPQHF. CDR3 coding DNA: TGTGCCAGCAGTGAAGCGCGGGACGGTCCTAGCAATCAGCCCCAGCATTTT.

J is TRBJ2-7 and V is TRBV10-2, with 10 bases matching TRBD2. After removal of 7 bases from V and 1 base from J, the junction contained 16 bases not matched to a gene. The CDR3 has 18 amino acids. CDR1 is WSHSY and CDR2 is SAAADI in the germline V gene. Here the CDR3 DNA reads TGCGCCAGCAACCCCGGGGCTAGCGGGAGAGGAGGGTCCTACGAGCAGTACTTC. This translates into CASNPGASGRGGSYEQYF.

V gene TRBV29-1 combines with J gene TRBJ2-7; maybe TRBD1 (6 bases). Trimming pared 5 bases from V and 5 bases from J, leaving 13 bases between. This CDR3 is 12 amino acids long. The V gene's germline CDR1 is SQVTM and CDR2 ANQGSEA. For the CDR3, the DNA is TGCAGCGTTACAACAGGGATCGACGAGCAGTACTTC. Translated, it gives CSVTTGIDEQYF.